The rows below give T cell receptor beta chains drawn from one sample of a study of shared clonotypes between healthy human individuals. Measured with immunoSEQ multiplex PCR; TCRdb has only the in-frame clones, and not every one. The repertoire holds about 710,000 clones, with around four fifths as singletons. Sequenced input: memory CD4+ T cells sorted from blood. These receptors were collected from a woman in her twenties or thirties in good health. Each CDR3 is given with its conserved first and last residue. The D gene is left open where the match is weak. A clone size is listed for some rows: how often the clone was seen (once, few, many), or a class if it is expanded.

>TRBJ2-7|NA|TRBV19|few
CASSSLHRIPYEQYF
TGTGCCAGTAGTAGTCTTCACAGGATCCCCTACGAGCAGTACTTC
>TRBJ2-1|TRBD1|TRBV29-1|NA
CSAREQGEYNEQFF
TGCAGCGCGAGGGAACAGGGGGAATACAATGAGCAGTTCTTC
>TRBJ2-5|TRBD1|TRBV28|many
CASATTGGPMETQYF
TGTGCCAGCGCCACCACAGGGGGCCCGATGGAGACCCAGTACTTC
>TRBJ2-5|TRBD2|TRBV7-2|NA
CASSPRRGDRETQYF
TGTGCCAGCAGCCCCAGGCGGGGGGACCGAGAGACCCAGTACTTC
>TRBJ2-5|NA|TRBV28|NA
CASSLSGGGAETQYF
TGTGCCAGCAGTTTATCGGGTGGGGGCGCGGAGACCCAGTACTTC
>TRBJ1-1|NA|TRBV9|NA
CASSASLWGDTEAFF
TGTGCCAGCAGCGCCTCCCTCTGGGGTGACACTGAAGCTTTCTTT
>TRBJ1-4|NA|TRBV7-8|NA
CASSLLPDEKLFF
TGTGCCAGCAGCTTGCTGCCAGATGAAAAACTGTTTTTT
>TRBJ2-5|NA|TRBV9|NA
CASSAGQWETQYF
TGTGCCAGCAGCGCCGGACAATGGGAGACCCAGTACTTC
>TRBJ2-7|NA|TRBV7-9|NA
CASSQLGDSTYEQYF
TGTGCCAGCAGCCAGTTGGGGGACTCAACCTACGAGCAGTACTTC
>TRBJ1-1|NA|TRBV30|NA
CAWNDSPANTEAFF
TGTGCCTGGAACGATAGTCCGGCGAACACTGAAGCTTTCTTT